The TCR beta chain under discussion was sequenced for a study of T-cell reconstitution after alpha-beta-depleted transplantation in children. Unique molecular identifiers were used in preparing the TCRbeta library. TCRdb reprocessed the PCR reads via MiXCR and lists one record per CDR3 protein. The repertoire consists of some 200,000 distinct CDR3 sequences, with 9% to 10% occurring once and the leading ten covering roughly 5.1%. This clonotype was recorded a few times. Losses at the gene ends were 5 bases for V and 2 bases for J; bases not matched to a gene: 6. The CDR3 runs to 17 residues. The germline V gene encodes CDR1 LGHNA and CDR2 YNFKEQ.

Sequencing used PBMCs from the stem cell graft donor, obtained from the stem cell graft. The sequence came from a human donor who donated a stem cell graft to a child with SCID. V is TRBV4-2 and J is TRBJ2-3; TRBD2 matches 14 bases. CDR3 residues: CASSIGLAGGTTDTQYF. CDR3 DNA sequence: TGTGCCAGCAGCATAGGACTAGCGGGGGGAACCACAGATACGCAGTATTTT.